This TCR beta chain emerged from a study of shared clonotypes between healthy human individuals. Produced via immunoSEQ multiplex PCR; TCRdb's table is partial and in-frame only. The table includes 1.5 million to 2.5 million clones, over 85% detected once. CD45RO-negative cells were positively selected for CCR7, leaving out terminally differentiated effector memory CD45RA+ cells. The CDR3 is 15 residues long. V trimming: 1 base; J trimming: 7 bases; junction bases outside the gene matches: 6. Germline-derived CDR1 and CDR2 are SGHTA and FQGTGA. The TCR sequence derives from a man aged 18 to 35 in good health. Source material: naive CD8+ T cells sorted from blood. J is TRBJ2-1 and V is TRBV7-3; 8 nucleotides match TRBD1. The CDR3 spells CASSLSPGGRNEQFF. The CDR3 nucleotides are TGTGCCAGCAGCTTAAGTCCAGGGGGCAGGAATGAGCAGTTCTTC.